This T cell receptor beta chain originates from a study of spatial heterogeneity in lung cancer. Study information: Sequences of the beta chain were consistently detected in greater numbers than alpha-chain sequences. The average count in raw reads for each unique TCR and UMI combination exceeded 9.5 appearances.

Every TCR cDNA molecule bore a unique molecular identifier. A single record per CDR3 protein comes from TCRdb applying MiXCR to the 5' RACE reads. The repertoire holds about 42,000 distinct CDR3 sequences, with around 6.5% as singletons. The time point: sample taken at primary tumor resection. Sequencing of whole RNA from tumor, nontumor lung or frozen PBMC involved no sorting. The cohort: roughly 72 early-stage, untreated non-small cell lung cancer patients. This clonotype was sampled from a female donor with early-stage non-small cell lung cancer. Sequencing used PBMCs, obtained at surgery.

The CDR3, as DNA: TGTGCCAGCAGCGTAGCGGGCGTCACAGATACGCAGTATTTT. It encodes CASSVAGVTDTQYF. This chain uses TRBV9 with TRBJ2-3; unclear D gene. V dropped 0 bases and J dropped 2 bases, with 7 bases sitting between them. Germline CDR1 reads SGDLS; CDR2 reads YYNGEE. The CDR3 runs to 14 residues.